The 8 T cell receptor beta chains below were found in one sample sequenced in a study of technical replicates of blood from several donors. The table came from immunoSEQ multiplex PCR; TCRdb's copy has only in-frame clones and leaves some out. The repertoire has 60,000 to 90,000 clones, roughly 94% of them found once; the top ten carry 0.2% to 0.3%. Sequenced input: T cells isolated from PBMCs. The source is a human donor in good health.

This CDR3 reads CARGLNTEAFF. The CDR3 region has the DNA TGTGCAAGGGGCTTGAACACTGAAGCTTTCTTT. J is TRBJ1-1 and V is TRBV19, with D possibly TRBD1 on 5 matching bases. Germline CDR1 is LNHDA and CDR2 is SQIVND (reference sequence). The CDR3 loop spans 11 amino acids.

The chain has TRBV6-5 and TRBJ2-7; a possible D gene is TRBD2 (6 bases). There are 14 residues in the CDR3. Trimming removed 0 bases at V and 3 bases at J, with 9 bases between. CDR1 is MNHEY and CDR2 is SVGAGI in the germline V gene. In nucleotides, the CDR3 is TGTGCCAGCAGTTACTCGGGAGGAATCTACGAGCAGTACTTC. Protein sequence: CASSYSGGIYEQYF.

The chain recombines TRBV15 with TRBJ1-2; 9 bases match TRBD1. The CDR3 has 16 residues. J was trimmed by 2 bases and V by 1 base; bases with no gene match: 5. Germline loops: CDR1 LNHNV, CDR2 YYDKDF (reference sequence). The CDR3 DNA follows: TGTGCCACCAGCAGAGGCACAGGGGGCGCGAACTATGGCTACACCTTC. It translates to CATSRGTGGANYGYTF.

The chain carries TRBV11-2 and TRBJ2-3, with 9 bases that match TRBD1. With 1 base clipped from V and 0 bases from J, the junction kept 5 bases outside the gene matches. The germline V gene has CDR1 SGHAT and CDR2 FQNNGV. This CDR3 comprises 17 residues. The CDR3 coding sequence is TGTGCCAGCAGCTTAGGGACAGGGGCTACTAGCACAGATACGCAGTATTTT. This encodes CASSLGTGATSTDTQYF.

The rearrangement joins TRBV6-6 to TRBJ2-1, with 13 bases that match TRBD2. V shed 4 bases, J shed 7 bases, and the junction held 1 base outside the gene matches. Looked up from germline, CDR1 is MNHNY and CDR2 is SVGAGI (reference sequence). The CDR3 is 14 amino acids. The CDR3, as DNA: TGTGCCAGCAGTTCGGGACTAGCGGGGAATGAGCAGTTCTTC. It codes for CASSSGLAGNEQFF.

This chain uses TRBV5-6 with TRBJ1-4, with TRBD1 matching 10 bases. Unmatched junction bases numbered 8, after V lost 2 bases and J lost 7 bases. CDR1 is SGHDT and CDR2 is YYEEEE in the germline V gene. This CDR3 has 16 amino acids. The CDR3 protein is CASSFGDRGLVEKLFF. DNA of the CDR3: TGTGCCAGCAGCTTCGGAGACAGGGGGCTGGTTGAAAAACTGTTTTTT. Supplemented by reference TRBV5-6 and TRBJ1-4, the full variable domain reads DAGVTQSPTHLIKTRGQQVTLRCSPKSGHDTVSWYQQALGQGPQFIFQYYEEEERQRGNFPDRFSGHQFPNYSSELNVNALLLGDSALYLCASSFGDRGLVEKLFFGSGTQLSVL.

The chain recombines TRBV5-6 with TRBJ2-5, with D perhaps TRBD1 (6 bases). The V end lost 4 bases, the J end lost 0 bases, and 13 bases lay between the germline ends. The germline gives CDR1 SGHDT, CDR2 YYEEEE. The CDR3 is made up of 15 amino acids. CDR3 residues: CASSKRTAHQETQYF. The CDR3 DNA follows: TGTGCCAGCAGCAAGCGGACAGCCCACCAAGAGACCCAGTACTTC.

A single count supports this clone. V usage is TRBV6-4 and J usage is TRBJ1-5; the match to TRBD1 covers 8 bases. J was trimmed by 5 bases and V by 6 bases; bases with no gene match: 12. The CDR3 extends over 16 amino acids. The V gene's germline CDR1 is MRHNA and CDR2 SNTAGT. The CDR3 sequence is CASSETGVVLDQPQHF. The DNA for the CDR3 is TGTGCCAGCAGCGAGACAGGGGTTGTTCTCGATCAGCCCCAGCATTTT.